Below, one T cell receptor beta chain is given with its context. Its antigen is undetermined. The source of the sample is a study of PD-1 blockade in classical Hodgkin lymphoma. Whole-study findings and limits: Some patients started nivolumab under 1 year after ASCT, and they were excluded. Diminished baseline TCR diversity has been reported in newly diagnosed patients relative to healthy donors. Newly diagnosed and completely responding patients shared comparable baseline diversity.

This table comes from immunoSEQ multiplex PCR, and its TCRdb copy is limited to in-frame clones, with some not included. The repertoire includes approximately 60,000 clones, approximately 90% of them detected once, and about an eighth sits in the top ten. Brentuximab vedotin exposure varied, and every patient relapsed after autologous stem cell transplantation. Under best response, outcomes were complete response, partial response or progressive disease. The CDR3 has 16 amino acids. V was pared by 2 bases and J by 1 base, with 14 bases between. CDR1 and CDR2 from the germline V gene are SGHVS and FQNEAQ.

V is TRBV7-8 and J is TRBJ1-1, with D possibly matching TRBD1 (6 bases). The TCR originated in a human donor with classical Hodgkin lymphoma. Here the sequenced sample was peripheral blood mononuclear cells (PBMCs), taken at baseline. CDR3 DNA: TGTGCCAGCAGCTTATTAGGGGGGATTGCGAACACTGAAGCTTTCTTT. This sequence encodes CASSLLGGIANTEAFF.